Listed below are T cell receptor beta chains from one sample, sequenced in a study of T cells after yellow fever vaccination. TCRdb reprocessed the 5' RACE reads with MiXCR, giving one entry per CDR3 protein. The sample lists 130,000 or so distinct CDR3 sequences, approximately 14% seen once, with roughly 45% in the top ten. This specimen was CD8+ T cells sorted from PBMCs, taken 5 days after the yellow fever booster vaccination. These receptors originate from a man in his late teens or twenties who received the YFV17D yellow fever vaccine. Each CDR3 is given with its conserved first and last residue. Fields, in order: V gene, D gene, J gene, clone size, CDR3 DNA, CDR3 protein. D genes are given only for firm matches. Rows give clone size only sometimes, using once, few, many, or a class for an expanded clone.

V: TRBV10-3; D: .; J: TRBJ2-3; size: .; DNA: TGTGCCATCAGTGAGTCGAACGGTCGGGCGGCGGCCACAGATACGCAGTATTTT; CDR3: CAISESNGRAAATDTQYF
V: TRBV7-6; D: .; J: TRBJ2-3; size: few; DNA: TGTGCCAGCAGCTTAGACACAGATACGCAGTATTTT; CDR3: CASSLDTDTQYF
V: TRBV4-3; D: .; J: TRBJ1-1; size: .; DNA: TGCGCCAGCAGCCAAGATCAGTGGGCGTTTGACTTGAACACTGAAGCTTTCTTT; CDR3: CASSQDQWAFDLNTEAFF
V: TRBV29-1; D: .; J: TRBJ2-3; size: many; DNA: TGCAGCGTTTTTGACAGTTCCGAGTATTTT; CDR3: CSVFDSSEYF
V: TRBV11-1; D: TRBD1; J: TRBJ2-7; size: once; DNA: TGTGCCAGCAGCTTATCGCCCAGGGGGACCTACGAGCAGTACTTC; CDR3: CASSLSPRGTYEQYF
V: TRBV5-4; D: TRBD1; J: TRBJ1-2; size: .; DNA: TGTGCCAGCAGCTCCCCGGGACAGGAAACTAACTATGGCTACACCTTC; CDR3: CASSSPGQETNYGYTF
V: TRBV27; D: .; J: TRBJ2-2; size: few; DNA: TGTGCCAGCAGGACGTTAGCGAACACCGGGGAGCTGTTTTTT; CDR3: CASRTLANTGELFF
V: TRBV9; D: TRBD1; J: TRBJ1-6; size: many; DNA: TGTGCCAGCAGCGAACGGGACAGGCTTAATTCACCCCTCCACTTT; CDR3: CASSERDRLNSPLHF
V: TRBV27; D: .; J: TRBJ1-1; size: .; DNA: TGTGCCAGCAGTTTGTGGTGGGGGAACACTGAAGCTTTCTTT; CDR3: CASSLWWGNTEAFF
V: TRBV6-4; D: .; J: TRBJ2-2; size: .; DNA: TGTGCCAGCAGTGAGGAGGGCTCCTGGGCCGGGGAGCTGTTTTTT; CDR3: CASSEEGSWAGELFF